This T cell receptor beta chain was found in a study of blood T cell repertoires in COVID-19. At the level of the study: T cells, B-cell-depleted T cells, or PBMCs provided the cDNA or gDNA that served as material.

The germline CDR1 and CDR2 sequences are MGHRA and YSYEKL. CDR3 length: 19 amino acids. The ends lost 4 bases at V and 4 bases at J; junction bases unmatched: 15. In the source study's methods: Quantification of nucleated cells was approximated via reference gene primer amplification. The protocol was immunoSEQ multiplex PCR, while the TCRdb copy is restricted to in-frame clones and leaves out a portion. Clone size and V and J calls were adopted from that table, with D and trimming inferred from the DNA. The table lists some 21,000 clones, over 90% of them singletons. The receptor comes from a woman aged 50 to 60 with active COVID-19. The rearrangement links TRBV4-1 to TRBJ2-3; TRBD2 agrees at 12 bases. The sequencing sample was made of peripheral blood. CDR3 loop: CASSRSGGQLAGGADTQYF. DNA of the CDR3: TGCGCCAGCAGCCGATCTGGGGGCCAACTAGCGGGAGGCGCAGATACGCAGTATTTT.